This T cell receptor beta chain was sequenced for a study of cytomegalovirus exposure and HLA in healthy donors. 60 Vbeta and 13 Jbeta primers were used in PCR. Clones were read by immunoSEQ multiplex PCR, and TCRdb kept only the in-frame ones, dropping some. Here the sample spans tens of thousands of clones, 65% to 75% being singletons. In germline, CDR1 is MNHEY, CDR2 SVGAGI. This CDR3 is 14 amino acids long. Deletions cut 5 bases from V and 5 bases from J, with 12 bases between. V gene TRBV6-5 combines with J gene TRBJ2-2, with D possibly being TRBD2 (6 bases). The source material was PBMCs. The source of this sequence is a man aged 25-45 years in good health and CMV-seropositive. CDR3 DNA sequence: TGTGCCAGCAGTCGCCCTGGGGGGACCGGGGAGCTGTTTTTT. Protein: CASSRPGGTGELFF.